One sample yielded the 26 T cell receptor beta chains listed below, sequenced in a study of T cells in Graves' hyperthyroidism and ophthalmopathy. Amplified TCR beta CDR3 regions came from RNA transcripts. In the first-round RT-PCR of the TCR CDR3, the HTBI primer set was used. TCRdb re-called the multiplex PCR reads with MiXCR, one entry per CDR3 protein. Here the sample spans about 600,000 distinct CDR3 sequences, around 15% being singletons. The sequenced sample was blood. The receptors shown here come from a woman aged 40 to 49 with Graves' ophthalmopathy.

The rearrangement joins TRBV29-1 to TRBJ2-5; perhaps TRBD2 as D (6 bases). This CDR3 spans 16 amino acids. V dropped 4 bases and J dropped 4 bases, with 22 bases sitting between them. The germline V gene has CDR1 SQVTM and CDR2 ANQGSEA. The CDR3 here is CSVVGGLAEWGETQYF. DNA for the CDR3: TGCAGCGTTGTTGGGGGATTAGCGGAGTGGGGAGAGACCCAGTACTTC.

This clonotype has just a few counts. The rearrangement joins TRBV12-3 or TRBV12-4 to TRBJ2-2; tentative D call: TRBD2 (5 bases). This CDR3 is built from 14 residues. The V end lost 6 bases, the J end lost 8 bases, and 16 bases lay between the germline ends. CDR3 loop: CASSLRESTGELFF. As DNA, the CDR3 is TGTGCCAGCAGCCTTCGGGAATCCACTGGGGAGCTGTTTTTT.

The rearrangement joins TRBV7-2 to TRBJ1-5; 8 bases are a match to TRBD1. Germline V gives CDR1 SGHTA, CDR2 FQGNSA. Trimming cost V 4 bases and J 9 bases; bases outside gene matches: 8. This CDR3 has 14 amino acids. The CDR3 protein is CASSSGQGDLPQHF. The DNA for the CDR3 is TGTGCCAGCAGCTCCGGACAGGGCGATCTGCCCCAGCATTTT.

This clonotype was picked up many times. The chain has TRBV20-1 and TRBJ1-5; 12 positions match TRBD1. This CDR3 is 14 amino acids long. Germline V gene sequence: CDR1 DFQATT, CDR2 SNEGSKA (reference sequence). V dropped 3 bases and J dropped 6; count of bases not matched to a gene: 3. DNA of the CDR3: TGCAGTGCTAGGGGGACAGGGGGCTCTCAGCCCCAGCATTTT. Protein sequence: CSARGTGGSQPQHF.

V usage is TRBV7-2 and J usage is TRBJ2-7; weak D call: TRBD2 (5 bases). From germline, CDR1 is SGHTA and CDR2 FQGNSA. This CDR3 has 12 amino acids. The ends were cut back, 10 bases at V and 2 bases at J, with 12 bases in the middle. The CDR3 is CATSDGTYEQYF. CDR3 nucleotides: TGTGCCACCTCGGACGGGACCTACGAGCAGTACTTC.

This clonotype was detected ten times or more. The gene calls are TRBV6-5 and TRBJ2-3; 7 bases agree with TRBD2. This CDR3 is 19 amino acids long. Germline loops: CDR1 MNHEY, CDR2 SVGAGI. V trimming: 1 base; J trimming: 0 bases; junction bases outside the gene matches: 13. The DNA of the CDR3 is TGTGCCAGCAGTTACTTGAAAGTGAGCGGGGAAACTAGCACAGATACGCAGTATTTT. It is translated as CASSYLKVSGETSTDTQYF.

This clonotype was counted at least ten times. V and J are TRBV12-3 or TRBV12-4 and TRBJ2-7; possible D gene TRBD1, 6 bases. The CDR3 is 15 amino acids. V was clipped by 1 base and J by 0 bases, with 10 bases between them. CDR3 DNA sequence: TGTGCCAGCAGTTTAGAGGGGACAAACTCCTACGAGCAGTACTTC. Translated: CASSLEGTNSYEQYF.

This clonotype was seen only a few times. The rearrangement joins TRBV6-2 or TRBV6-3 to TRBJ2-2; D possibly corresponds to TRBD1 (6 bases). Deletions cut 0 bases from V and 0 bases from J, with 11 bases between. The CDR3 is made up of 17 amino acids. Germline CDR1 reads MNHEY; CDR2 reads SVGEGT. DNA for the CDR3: TGTGCCAGCAGTTACTCTGTGGGACACGCGAACACCGGGGAGCTGTTTTTT. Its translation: CASSYSVGHANTGELFF.

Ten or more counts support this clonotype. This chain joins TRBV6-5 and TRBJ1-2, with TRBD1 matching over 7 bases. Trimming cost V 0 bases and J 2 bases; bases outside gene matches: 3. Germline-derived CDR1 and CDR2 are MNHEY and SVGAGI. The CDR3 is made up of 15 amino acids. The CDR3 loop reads CASSYSVQGNYGYTF. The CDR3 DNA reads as TGTGCCAGCAGTTACTCGGTACAGGGGAACTATGGCTACACCTTC.

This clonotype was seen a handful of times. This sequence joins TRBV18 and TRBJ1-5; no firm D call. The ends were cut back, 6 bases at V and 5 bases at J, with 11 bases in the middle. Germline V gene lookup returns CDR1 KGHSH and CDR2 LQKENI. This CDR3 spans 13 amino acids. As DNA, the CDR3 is TGTGCCAGCTCCCCCGATGTGGATCAGCCCCAGCATTTT. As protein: CASSPDVDQPQHF.

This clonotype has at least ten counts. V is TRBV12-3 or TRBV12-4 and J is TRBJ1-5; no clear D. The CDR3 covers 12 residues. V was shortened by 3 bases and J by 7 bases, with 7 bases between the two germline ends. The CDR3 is CASSLASQPQHF. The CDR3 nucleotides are TGTGCCAGCAGTTTGGCGAGCCAGCCCCAGCATTTT.

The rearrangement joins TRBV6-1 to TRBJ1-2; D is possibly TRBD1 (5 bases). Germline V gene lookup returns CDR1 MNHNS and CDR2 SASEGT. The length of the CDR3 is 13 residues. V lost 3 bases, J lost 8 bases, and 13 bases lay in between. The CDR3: CASSEDTLEGYTF. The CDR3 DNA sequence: TGTGCCAGCAGTGAGGACACGTTAGAGGGCTACACCTTC.

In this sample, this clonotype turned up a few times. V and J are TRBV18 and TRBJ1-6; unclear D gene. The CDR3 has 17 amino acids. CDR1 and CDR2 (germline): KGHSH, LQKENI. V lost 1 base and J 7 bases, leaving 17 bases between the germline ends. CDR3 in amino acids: CASSPRAGGGPNSPLHF. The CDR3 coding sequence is TGTGCCAGCTCACCACGCGCAGGAGGAGGCCCGAATTCACCCCTCCACTTT.

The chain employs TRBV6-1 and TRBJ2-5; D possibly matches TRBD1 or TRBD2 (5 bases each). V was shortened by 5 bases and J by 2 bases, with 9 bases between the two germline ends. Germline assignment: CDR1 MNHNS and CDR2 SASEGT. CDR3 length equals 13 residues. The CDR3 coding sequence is TGTGCCAGCAGTCGGGACCCTCAAGAGACCCAGTACTTC. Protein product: CASSRDPQETQYF.

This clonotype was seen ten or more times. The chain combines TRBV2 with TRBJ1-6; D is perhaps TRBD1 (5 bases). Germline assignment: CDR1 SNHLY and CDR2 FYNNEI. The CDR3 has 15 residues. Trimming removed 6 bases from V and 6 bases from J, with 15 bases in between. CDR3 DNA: TGTGCCAGCAGCGGGACCTTTCGAAGTAATTCACCCCTCCACTTT. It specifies CASSGTFRSNSPLHF.

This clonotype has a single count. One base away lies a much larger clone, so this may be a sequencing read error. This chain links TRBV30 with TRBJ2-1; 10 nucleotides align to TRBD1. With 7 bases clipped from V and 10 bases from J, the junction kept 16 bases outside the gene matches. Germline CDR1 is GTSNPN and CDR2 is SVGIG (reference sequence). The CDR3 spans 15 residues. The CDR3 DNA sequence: TGTGCCTACAGACAAATGCCCGGGACAGGGGTCGAGCAGTTCTTC. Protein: CAYRQMPGTGVEQFF.

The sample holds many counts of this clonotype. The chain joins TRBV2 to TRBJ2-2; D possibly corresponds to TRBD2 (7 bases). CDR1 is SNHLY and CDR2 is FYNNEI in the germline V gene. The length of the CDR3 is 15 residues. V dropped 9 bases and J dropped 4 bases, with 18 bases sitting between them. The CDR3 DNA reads TGTGCCAGGGGGGGGACAACTTCCGCCACCGGGGAGCTGTTTTTT. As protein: CARGGTTSATGELFF.

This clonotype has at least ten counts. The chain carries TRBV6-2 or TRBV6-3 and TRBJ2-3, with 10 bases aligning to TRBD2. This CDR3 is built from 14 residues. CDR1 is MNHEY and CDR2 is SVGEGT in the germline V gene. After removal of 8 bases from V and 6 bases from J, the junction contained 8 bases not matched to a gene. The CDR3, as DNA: TGTGCCAGCGCCGTGGGACTAGCGTTTGATACGCAGTATTTT. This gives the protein CASAVGLAFDTQYF.

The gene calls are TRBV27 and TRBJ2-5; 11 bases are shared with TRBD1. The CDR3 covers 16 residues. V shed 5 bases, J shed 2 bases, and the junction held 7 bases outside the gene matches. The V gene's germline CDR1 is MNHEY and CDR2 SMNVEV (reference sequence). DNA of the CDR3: TGTGCCAGCAGTCCCTGGACAGGGGGCGTACAAGAGACCCAGTACTTC. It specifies CASSPWTGGVQETQYF.

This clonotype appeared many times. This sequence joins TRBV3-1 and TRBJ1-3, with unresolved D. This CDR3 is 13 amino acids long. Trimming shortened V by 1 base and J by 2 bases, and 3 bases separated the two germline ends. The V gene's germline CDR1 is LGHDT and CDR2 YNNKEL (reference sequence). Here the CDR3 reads CASSQVTGNTIYF. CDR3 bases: TGTGCCAGCAGCCAAGTGACTGGAAACACCATATATTTT. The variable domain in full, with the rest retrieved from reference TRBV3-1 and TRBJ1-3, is DTAVSQTPKYLVTQMGNDKSIKCEQNLGHDTMYWYKQDSKKFLKIMFSYNNKELIINETVPNRFSPKSPDKAHLNLHINSLELGDSAVYFCASSQVTGNTIYFGEGSWLTVV.

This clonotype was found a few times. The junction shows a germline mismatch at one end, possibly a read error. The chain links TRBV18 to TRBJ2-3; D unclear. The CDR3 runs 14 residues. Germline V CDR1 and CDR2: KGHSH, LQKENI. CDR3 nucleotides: TGTGCCAGCCCACCGCCGACCCGCACAGATACGCAGTATTTT. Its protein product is CASPPPTRTDTQYF.

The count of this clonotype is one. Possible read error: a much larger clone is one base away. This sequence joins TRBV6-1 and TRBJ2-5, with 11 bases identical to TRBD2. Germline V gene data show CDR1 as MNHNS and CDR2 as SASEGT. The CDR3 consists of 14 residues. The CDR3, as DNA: TGTGCCACCACGGCGGGACTAGCGGAAGAGACCCAGTCCTTC. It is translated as CATTAGLAEETQSF.

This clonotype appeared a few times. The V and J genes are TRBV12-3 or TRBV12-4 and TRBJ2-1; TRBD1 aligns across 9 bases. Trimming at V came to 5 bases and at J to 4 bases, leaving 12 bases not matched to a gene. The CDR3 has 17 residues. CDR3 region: CASSLPRTGDLYNEQFF. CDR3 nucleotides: TGTGCCAGCAGTCTCCCCCGGACAGGGGATTTGTACAATGAGCAGTTCTTC.

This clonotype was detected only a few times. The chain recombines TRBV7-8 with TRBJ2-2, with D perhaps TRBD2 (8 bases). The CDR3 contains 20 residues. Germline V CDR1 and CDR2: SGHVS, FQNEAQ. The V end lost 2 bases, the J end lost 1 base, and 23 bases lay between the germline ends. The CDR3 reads CASSLSRGGGGLRNTGELFF. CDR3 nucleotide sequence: TGTGCCAGCAGCTTATCCAGGGGGGGCGGGGGGCTCCGGAACACCGGGGAGCTGTTTTTT.

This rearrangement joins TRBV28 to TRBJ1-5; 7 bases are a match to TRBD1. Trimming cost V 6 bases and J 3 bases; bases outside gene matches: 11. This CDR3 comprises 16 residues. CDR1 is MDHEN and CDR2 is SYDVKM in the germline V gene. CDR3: CASRSGQFDPNQPQHF. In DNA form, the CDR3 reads TGTGCCAGCAGATCGGGACAGTTTGATCCCAATCAGCCCCAGCATTTT.

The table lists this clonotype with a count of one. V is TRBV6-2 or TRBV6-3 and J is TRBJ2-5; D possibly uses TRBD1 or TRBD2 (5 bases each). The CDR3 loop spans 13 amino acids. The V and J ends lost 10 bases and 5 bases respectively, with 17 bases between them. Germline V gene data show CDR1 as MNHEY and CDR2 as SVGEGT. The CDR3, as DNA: TGTGCCATTAACCCTCGGGACGCGGAGACCCAGTACTTC. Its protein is CAINPRDAETQYF.